This is a list of T cell receptor beta chains from one sample in a study of blood T cell repertoires in COVID-19. Produced via immunoSEQ multiplex PCR; TCRdb's table is partial and in-frame only. There are 100,000 to 150,000 clones in the sample; 81% occur only once, and about 17% lies in the top ten. The sequenced sample consisted of peripheral blood. These TCRs come from a man aged 25 to 40 with COVID-19, enrolled during active disease. Each CDR3 is given with its conserved first and last residue. Each record gives: CDR3 length, J gene, D gene, V gene, clone size, CDR3 DNA, CDR3 protein. A D gene is named only where the DNA matches it firmly. The listing skips clone size in some rows; elsewhere it reads once, few, many or a size class.

>13|TRBJ1-4|NA|TRBV2|few
TGTGCCAGCAGTGGGGGGCCTAATGAAAAACTGTTTTTT
CASSGGPNEKLFF
>15|TRBJ2-3|NA|TRBV14|NA
TGTGCCAGCAGCCAAGGGTCTAGCAGCACAGATACGCAGTATTTT
CASSQGSSSTDTQYF
>12|TRBJ1-2|TRBD1|TRBV30|NA
TGTGCCTGGAACAGGGGAAGGTATGGCTACACCTTC
CAWNRGRYGYTF
>17|TRBJ2-1|TRBD2|TRBV9|NA
TGTGCCAGCAGCCCACGCTACGGGGGACTAGCGGGAGTGGGGCAGTTCTTC
CASSPRYGGLAGVGQFF
>15|TRBJ2-1|TRBD1|TRBV19|NA
TGTGCCAGCACCCAGACAGGGGGCGGAGGCAATGAGCAGTTCTTC
CASTQTGGGGNEQFF
>16|TRBJ2-7|NA|TRBV3-1/TRBV3-2|NA
TGTGCCAGCAGCACTCCCGGGACTCCTGGTTCCTACGAGCAGTACTTC
CASSTPGTPGSYEQYF
>13|TRBJ1-2|TRBD1|TRBV5-1|NA
TGCGCCAGCAGCTGGACAGGGGTATATGGCTACACCTTC
CASSWTGVYGYTF
>14|TRBJ1-6|TRBD1|TRBV6-5|NA
TGTGCCAGCAGCGTCGGACAGGGGAGTTCACCCCTCCACTTT
CASSVGQGSSPLHF
>12|TRBJ2-7|TRBD1|TRBV30|NA
TGTGCCTTGACAGGGCAGATCTACGAGCAGTACTTC
CALTGQIYEQYF
>13|TRBJ2-7|NA|TRBV5-4|once
TGTGCCAGCAGCTTATCAGGGGGGACGGGGCAGTACTTC
CASSLSGGTGQYF
>14|TRBJ1-5|TRBD1|TRBV2|NA
TGTGCCAGCAGGCCCGACAGGGGGCCTCAGCCCCAGCATTTT
CASRPDRGPQPQHF
>15|TRBJ1-4|TRBD1|TRBV27|NA
TGTGCCAGCAGTTTTCTCGGGACAGGGCTTGAAAAACTGTTTTTT
CASSFLGTGLEKLFF
>16|TRBJ2-3|TRBD2|TRBV30|NA
TGTGCCTCCGGAAGGGCTAGCGGGGGGTACACAGATACGCAGTATTTT
CASGRASGGYTDTQYF
>13|TRBJ1-5|NA|TRBV10-2|NA
TGCGCCAGCAGTGGACGGGGAACTCAGCCCCAGCATTTT
CASSGRGTQPQHF
>13|TRBJ1-2|NA|TRBV30|NA
TGTGCCTTATTGCGTTCCGCGCTCTATGGCTACACCTTC
CALLRSALYGYTF
>16|TRBJ1-6|NA|TRBV5-5|once
TGTGCCAGCAGCCCAACGGGAGGGGCGAGTAATTCACCCCTCCACTTT
CASSPTGGASNSPLHF
>15|TRBJ2-1|NA|TRBV9|NA
TGTGCCAGCAGCGTAAGACCCCGACAGGACAATGAGCAGTTCTTC
CASSVRPRQDNEQFF
>16|TRBJ1-6|TRBD1|TRBV11-2|NA
TGTGCCAGCAGCTTAACCGGGACAGGGGACTTTTCACCCCTCCACTTT
CASSLTGTGDFSPLHF
>14|TRBJ2-5|TRBD2|TRBV11-2|NA
TGTGCCAGCAGCTTACAGGGACTAGCGGGGACCCAGTACTTC
CASSLQGLAGTQYF
>13|TRBJ1-4|TRBD1|TRBV30|NA
TGTGCCTGGATGGGACAGATAACTGAAAAACTGTTTTTT
CAWMGQITEKLFF
>16|TRBJ1-5|TRBD1|TRBV19|NA
TGTGCCAGTAGTTCGACAGGGGGCGGTGGCAATCAGCCCCAGCATTTT
CASSSTGGGGNQPQHF
>11|TRBJ1-2|NA|TRBV11-3|NA
TGTGCCAGCAGCGGTAAAGGCGGTGATACCTTC
CASSGKGGDTF
>13|TRBJ1-4|NA|TRBV15|NA
TGTGCCACCAGCAGACAGGGGCGTCGGAAACTGTTTTTT
CATSRQGRRKLFF
>12|TRBJ2-7|NA|TRBV28|NA
TGTGCCAGCAGTCCCCAAGGAGACGAGCAGTACTTC
CASSPQGDEQYF